The source of this T cell receptor (beta chain) is a study of beta chain features in type 1 diabetes. The CDR3 length is 15 residues. The V and J ends lost 4 bases and 0 bases respectively, with 13 bases between them. The germline V gene has CDR1 MNHEY and CDR2 SMNVEV (reference sequence). The study reverse transcribed the entire isolated RNA, so it sequenced expressed TCRB transcripts. For naive, central memory and regulatory T cell samples, reads averaged roughly 4 million. Some clones are missing from TCRdb's copy, which holds only in-frame ones; the method was immunoSEQ multiplex PCR. The sample carries more than 550,000 clones, roughly an eighth recorded once. This clone was observed a handful of times. No antigen is known for it. Study-level points and caveats: Although PCR might favor shorter templates, it would do so equally in patients and controls. Among all four CD4+ subsets, Type 1 diabetes patients had TCRB CDR3s that were moderately but significantly shorter. Among type 1 diabetes patients, VDJ junctions had fewer insertions and more deletions.

The sequenced sample was naive CD4+ T cells from blood. V is TRBV27 and J is TRBJ2-7; D tentatively fits TRBD1 or TRBD2 (5 bases each). The sequence was obtained from a young man with type 1 diabetes. CDR3 in DNA: TGTGCCAGCAGTTGGTCGAGGGACCCCTCCTACGAGCAGTACTTC. This gives the protein CASSWSRDPSYEQYF.